Here is one T cell receptor (beta chain) with its context. The repertoire was sequenced with immunoSEQ multiplex PCR; TCRdb's copy has only in-frame clones and lacks some. Of about 130,000 clones listed, more than 85% were seen once; the top ten hold about 1.7%. This entry belongs to a study of control samples from healthy donors and cancer patients. This clonotype was obtained from a man over 45 with head and neck cancer. The source material was PBMCs.

The CDR3 is CASRPYAREAYNEQFF. The CDR3 DNA sequence: TGTGCCAGCAGACCGTATGCTAGGGAAGCCTACAATGAGCAGTTCTTC. V is TRBV7-9 and J is TRBJ2-1; no reliable D call. CDR1 and CDR2 from the germline V gene are SEHNR and FQNEAQ (reference sequence). Trimming removed 6 bases at V and 2 bases at J, with 17 bases between. The CDR3 is 16 amino acids. The whole variable domain, remainder taken from reference TRBV7-9 and TRBJ2-1, is DTGVSQNPRHKITKRGQNVTFRCDPISEHNRLYWYRQTLGQGPEFLTYFQNEAQLEKSRLLSDRFSAERPKGSFSTLEIQRTEQGDSAMYLCASRPYAREAYNEQFFGPGTRLTVL.